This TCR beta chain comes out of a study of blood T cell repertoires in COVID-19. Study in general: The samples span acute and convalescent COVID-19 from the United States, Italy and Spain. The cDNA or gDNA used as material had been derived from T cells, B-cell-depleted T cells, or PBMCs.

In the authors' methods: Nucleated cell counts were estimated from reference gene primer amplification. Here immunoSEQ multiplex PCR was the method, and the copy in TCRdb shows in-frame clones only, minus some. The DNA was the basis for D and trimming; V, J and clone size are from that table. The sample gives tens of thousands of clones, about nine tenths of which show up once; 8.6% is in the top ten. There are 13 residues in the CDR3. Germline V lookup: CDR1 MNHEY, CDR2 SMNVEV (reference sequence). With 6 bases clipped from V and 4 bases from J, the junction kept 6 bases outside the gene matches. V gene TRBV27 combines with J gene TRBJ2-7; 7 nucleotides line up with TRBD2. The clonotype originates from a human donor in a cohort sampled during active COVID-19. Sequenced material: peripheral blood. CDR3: CASSLSGRYEQYF. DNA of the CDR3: TGTGCCAGCAGCCTTAGCGGGCGATACGAGCAGTACTTC.